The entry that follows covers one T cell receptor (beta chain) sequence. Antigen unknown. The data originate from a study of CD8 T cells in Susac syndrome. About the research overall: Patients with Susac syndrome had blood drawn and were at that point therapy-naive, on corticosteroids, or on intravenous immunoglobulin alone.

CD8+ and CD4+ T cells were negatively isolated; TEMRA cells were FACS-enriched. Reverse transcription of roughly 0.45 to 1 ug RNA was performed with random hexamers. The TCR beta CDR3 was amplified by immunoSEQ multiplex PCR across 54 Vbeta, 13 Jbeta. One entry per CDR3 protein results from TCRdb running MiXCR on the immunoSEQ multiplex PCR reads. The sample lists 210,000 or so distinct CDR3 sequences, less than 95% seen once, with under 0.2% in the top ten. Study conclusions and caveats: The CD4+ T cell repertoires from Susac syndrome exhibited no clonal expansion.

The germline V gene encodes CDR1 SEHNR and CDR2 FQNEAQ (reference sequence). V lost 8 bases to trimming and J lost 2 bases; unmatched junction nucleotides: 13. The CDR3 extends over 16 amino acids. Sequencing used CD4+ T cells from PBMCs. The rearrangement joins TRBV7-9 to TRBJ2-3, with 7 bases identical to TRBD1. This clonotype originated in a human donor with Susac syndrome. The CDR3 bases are TGTGCCAGCGCCGCTCTCCGGGACAGTTACACAGATACGCAGTATTTT. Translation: CASAALRDSYTDTQYF.